Here is one TCR beta chain with its context. V was trimmed by 1 base and J by 2 bases, leaving 10 bases between them. This CDR3 has 14 amino acids. CDR1 and CDR2 from the germline V gene are SGHRS and YFSETQ. TCRdb redid the calling of the 5' RACE reads with MiXCR, one entry per CDR3 protein. In the table there are some 51,000 distinct CDR3 sequences, just under 15% of which are singletons. This entry is derived from a study of early T cells in non-severe SARS-CoV-2 infection. Study-wide context: Whole-blood bulk RNA, unsorted, was sequenced, and chains were unpaired.

The clonotype comes from an adult who was a healthcare worker with PCR-confirmed SARS-CoV-2 infection or an uninfected control (not recorded which). This chain joins TRBV5-1 and TRBJ2-7; D remains ambiguous. The sequencing used whole blood, collected at baseline. CDR3 sequence (DNA): TGCGCCAGCAGCTTGTCGGGCTATACCTACGAGCAGTACTTC. Translated: CASSLSGYTYEQYF. Full variable domain (rest looked up from reference TRBV5-1 and TRBJ2-7): KAGVTQTPRYLIKTRGQQVTLSCSPISGHRSVSWYQQTPGQGLQFLFEYFSETQRNKGNFPGRFSGRQFSNSRSEMNVSTLELGDSALYLCASSLSGYTYEQYFGPGTRLTVT.